Listed here is a single TCR beta chain. This specimen belongs to a study of blood T cell repertoires in COVID-19. Study-wide context: Sites across the United States, Italy and Spain contributed samples from acute and convalescent COVID-19.

Some clones are missing from TCRdb's copy, which holds only in-frame ones; the method was immunoSEQ multiplex PCR. The profile shows under 130,000 clones, roughly 80% of them singletons. What was sequenced was peripheral blood. This receptor was identified in a woman in her 70s with acute or convalescent COVID-19.

The CDR3 reads CASSYSGTSGGNEQFF. The CDR3 coding sequence is TGTGCCAGCAGTTACTCCGGGACTAGCGGGGGTAATGAGCAGTTCTTC. The J gene is TRBJ2-1, the V gene TRBV6-2 or TRBV6-3; 14 bases match TRBD2. Losses at the gene ends were 0 bases for V and 7 bases for J; bases not matched to a gene: 2. Germline assignment: CDR1 MNHEY and CDR2 SVGEGT. The CDR3 has 16 amino acids.